The TCR beta chain described here comes from a study of OX40 agonist ivuxolimab in advanced cancers. Overall study: Past anti-PD-1, anti-PD-L1 or anti-CTLA-4 therapy was accepted, and roughly 40% had received some.

The CDR3 is 15 residues long. Germline assignment: CDR1 LGHNA and CDR2 YNFKEQ. V gave up 2 bases and J gave up 3 bases, with 14 bases separating them. Method: immunoSEQ multiplex PCR; TCRdb's copy keeps in-frame clones and lacks some. The profile shows 80,000 or so clones, approximately 90% of them singletons. Study-level findings and limits: Clonal expansion was seen in CD4+ and CD8+ blood T cells by week 6 at 0.1 to 3.0 mg/kg.

Remarks on this clone: No antigen is known for it.

The TCR sequence derives from an adult with an advanced solid tumor such as melanoma, head and neck, liver or kidney cancer. This specimen was CD4+ or CD8+ T cells sorted from blood, taken in a trial of the OX40 agonist ivuxolimab. This sequence joins TRBV4-2 and TRBJ2-7; no definite D call. The CDR3 bases are TGTGCCAGCAGCCAACAATTCGCGTCAGTCTACGAGCAGTACTTC. It specifies CASSQQFASVYEQYF.